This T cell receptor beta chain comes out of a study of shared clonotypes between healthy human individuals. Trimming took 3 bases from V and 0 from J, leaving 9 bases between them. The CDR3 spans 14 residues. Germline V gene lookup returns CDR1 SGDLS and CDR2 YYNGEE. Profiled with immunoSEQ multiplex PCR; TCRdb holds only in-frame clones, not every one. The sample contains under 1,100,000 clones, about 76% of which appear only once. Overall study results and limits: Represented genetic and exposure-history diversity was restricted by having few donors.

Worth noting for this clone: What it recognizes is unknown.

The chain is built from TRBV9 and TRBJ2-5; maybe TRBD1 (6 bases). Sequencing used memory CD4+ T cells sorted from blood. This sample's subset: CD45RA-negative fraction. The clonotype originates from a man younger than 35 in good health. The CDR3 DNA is TGTGCCAGCAGCGCAGGACAGCACCAAGAGACCCAGTACTTC. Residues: CASSAGQHQETQYF.